The text below deals with one T cell receptor (beta chain). The record originates from a study of cytomegalovirus exposure and HLA in healthy donors. Turning to the study itself: Tens of millions of unique TCRs from HLA-typed donors were held in an early release of data.

The CDR3 runs 12 residues. Germline CDR1 and CDR2: SQVTM and ANQGSEA. Trimming at V came to 7 bases and at J to 3 bases, leaving 4 bases not matched to a gene. The PCR was carried out with 60 Vbeta primers and 13 Jbeta primers. Sequencing used immunoSEQ multiplex PCR; TCRdb keeps in-frame clones, though not all of them. This table holds roughly 290,000 clones, around 80% found once. The sequencing input was PBMCs. The sequence came from a girl aged 2 to 9 in good health and CMV-seronegative. V usage is TRBV29-1 and J usage is TRBJ2-5, with 8 bases lining up with TRBD2. CDR3 bases: TGCAGCGCTGTGCGGGGGGAAGAGACCCAGTACTTC. This translates into CSAVRGEETQYF.